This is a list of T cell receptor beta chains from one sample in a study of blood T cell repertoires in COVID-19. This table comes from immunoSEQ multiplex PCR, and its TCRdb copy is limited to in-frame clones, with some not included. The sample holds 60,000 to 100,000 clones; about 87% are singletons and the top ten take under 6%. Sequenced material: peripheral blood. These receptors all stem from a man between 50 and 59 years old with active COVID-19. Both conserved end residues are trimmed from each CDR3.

cdr3_aa: ASGVGANQPQH
v_call: TRBV6-6
j_call: TRBJ1-5

cdr3_aa: ASRGGLYGYT
v_call: TRBV28
j_call: TRBJ1-2

cdr3_aa: ASQGPYEQY
v_call: TRBV28
j_call: TRBJ2-7

cdr3_aa: ASSATAYGYT
v_call: TRBV2
j_call: TRBJ1-2

cdr3_aa: ASSFLDSLQETQY
v_call: TRBV7-6
j_call: TRBJ2-5

cdr3_aa: ASSLVPGGEQY
v_call: TRBV11-2
j_call: TRBJ2-7

cdr3_aa: ASRNRGSSYNEQF
v_call: TRBV28
j_call: TRBJ2-1

cdr3_aa: AISDSLDRGLGYT
v_call: TRBV10-3
j_call: TRBJ1-2

cdr3_aa: AYRDRATYEQY
v_call: TRBV5-4
j_call: TRBJ2-7

cdr3_aa: ASIKNTGELF
v_call: TRBV28
j_call: TRBJ2-2

cdr3_aa: ASSLDSTSPLH
v_call: TRBV5-4
j_call: TRBJ1-6